The 19 T cell receptor beta chains below come from one sample, sequenced in a study of CD8+CD57+ T cells in acquired aplastic anemia. It was genomic DNA that served as the template for profiling TCR beta VDJ and CDR3. TCRdb called the reads again in MiXCR, with one record for every CDR3 protein. The sample lists about 210,000 distinct CDR3 sequences; around 32% were seen once. Sequencing was performed on sorted CD4+, CD8+, or CD8+CD57+ T cells (not recorded which) from PBMCs. The receptor source for this set is a human donor in good health, serving as a control.

This clonotype was detected only a few times. The chain has TRBV2 and TRBJ1-4; unclear D gene. CDR1 and CDR2 (germline): SNHLY, FYNNEI. Trimming took off 6 bases at V and 0 bases at J, with 11 bases between the two ends. This CDR3 spans 15 amino acids. The CDR3 region has the DNA TGTGCCAGCAGCTTGGAGCCCGCAACTAATGAAAAACTGTTTTTT. This encodes CASSLEPATNEKLFF.

This sequence joins TRBV15 and TRBJ1-3; D is uncertain. V was pared by 5 bases and J by 0 bases, with 11 bases between. Germline values: CDR1 LNHNV, CDR2 YYDKDF (reference sequence). CDR3 length: 15 residues. CDR3: CATSGRLGSGNTIYF. DNA of the CDR3: TGTGCCACCAGCGGCCGGTTGGGCTCTGGAAACACCATATATTTT.

The V gene is TRBV24-1, the J gene TRBJ2-7; D is ambiguous. Germline CDR1 reads KGHDR; CDR2 reads SFDVKD. Between the trimmed V and J ends, which lost 4 bases and 8 bases, there was a span of 2 bases. The CDR3 spans 9 residues. The CDR3 bases are TGTGCCACCAGTGACCAGCAGTACTTC. This encodes CATSDQQYF.

This clonotype has ten or more counts. The chain employs TRBV25-1 and TRBJ1-4; D is ambiguous. The CDR3 consists of 17 residues. Looked up from germline, CDR1 is MGHDK and CDR2 is SYGVNS. V gave up 3 bases and J gave up 0 bases, with 14 bases separating them. The CDR3 nucleotides read TGTGCCAGCAGTGATTTCATATGGGAGGCAACTAATGAAAAACTGTTTTTT. Protein sequence: CASSDFIWEATNEKLFF.

This clonotype was counted at least ten times. V is TRBV15 and J is TRBJ1-2, with a possible D match to TRBD1 (5 bases). Deletions cut 1 base from V and 2 bases from J, with 8 bases between. The CDR3 runs 14 residues. The germline V gene has CDR1 LNHNV and CDR2 YYDKDF (reference sequence). As DNA, the CDR3 is TGTGCCACCAGCAGAGGACAGTTAAACTATGGCTACACCTTC. The encoded protein is CATSRGQLNYGYTF.

This clonotype was seen ten or more times. The V gene is TRBV29-1, the J gene TRBJ2-1, with unresolved D. V was cut by 4 bases and J by 9 bases, with 16 bases left in between. The CDR3 extends over 13 amino acids. Germline V gene sequence: CDR1 SQVTM, CDR2 ANQGSEA. The CDR3 protein is CSVAPVLGGEQFF. The DNA of the CDR3 is TGCAGCGTTGCCCCAGTGCTGGGCGGTGAGCAGTTCTTC.

At least ten counts were recorded for this clonotype. The chain carries TRBV24-1 and TRBJ2-1; D not certain. Trimming stripped 8 bases from V and 8 bases from J, with 21 bases between. CDR1 KGHDR and CDR2 SFDVKD come from the germline V gene. There are 15 residues in the CDR3. The CDR3 bases are TGTGCCACCAACCCCTTCCGGTCGACTTCGGATGAGCAGTTCTTC. It encodes CATNPFRSTSDEQFF.

In its sample, this clonotype was seen a few times. The chain links TRBV6-1 to TRBJ2-7, with D perhaps matching TRBD2 (5 bases). The CDR3 has 14 residues. The V end lost 6 bases, the J end lost 7 bases, and 19 bases lay between the germline ends. In germline, CDR1 is MNHNS, CDR2 SASEGT. Here the CDR3 reads CASSLQPPPGEQYF. Here the CDR3 DNA reads TGTGCCAGCAGCCTGCAACCCCCCCCGGGAGAGCAGTACTTC.

This clonotype was seen many times. V usage is TRBV5-1 and J usage is TRBJ1-1; D uncertain. Per germline, CDR1 SGHRS and CDR2 YFSETQ. The CDR3 has 12 residues. Trimming left V 9 bases short and J 2 bases short, with 11 bases between. CDR3 in amino acids: CATGEGNTEAFF. CDR3 bases: TGCGCCACAGGAGAGGGTAACACTGAAGCTTTCTTT.

This chain joins TRBV28 and TRBJ1-3; D is uncertain. CDR1 MDHEN and CDR2 SYDVKM come from the germline V gene. V lost 3 bases and J lost 7, with 4 bases in between. The CDR3 consists of 11 residues. The CDR3 sequence: CASSFFNTIYF. The DNA of the CDR3 is TGTGCCAGCAGTTTTTTTAACACCATATATTTT.

The chain couples TRBV7-2 to TRBJ2-7; 8 bases are shared with TRBD1. This CDR3 is built from 14 residues. Germline CDR1 is SGHTA and CDR2 is FQGNSA. V was clipped by 6 bases and J by 4 bases; unmatched bases: 8. The CDR3 DNA reads as TGTGCCAGCAGTGTGGGCAGGGGGCAGTACGAGCAGTACTTC. This codes for CASSVGRGQYEQYF.

This rearrangement joins TRBV7-2 to TRBJ2-1, with D possibly being TRBD2 (6 bases). The CDR3 runs to 12 residues. Germline CDR1 and CDR2: SGHTA and FQGNSA. V lost 5 bases and J 11 bases, leaving 13 bases between the germline ends. The CDR3 sequence is CASSHRDSKQFF. CDR3 DNA sequence: TGTGCCAGCAGCCACCGGGACTCGAAGCAGTTCTTC.

The chain uses TRBV6-1 and TRBJ1-4, with D possibly TRBD1 on 5 matching bases. Trimming cost V 5 bases and J 7 bases, with 20 bases left between them. CDR1 and CDR2 (germline): MNHNS, SASEGT. This CDR3 contains 16 residues. CDR3 sequence: CASSSPMGGGSEKLFF. The CDR3, as DNA: TGTGCCAGCAGTTCCCCTATGGGGGGGGGAAGTGAAAAACTGTTTTTT.

This clonotype came up many times. V gene TRBV7-8 combines with J gene TRBJ2-7; D ambiguous. Trimming took 1 base from V and 0 from J, leaving 10 bases between them. The CDR3 contains 15 residues. From germline, CDR1 is SGHVS and CDR2 FQNEAQ. CDR3 bases: TGTGCCAGCAGCTTAGATATACGGATCTCCTACGAGCAGTACTTC. Translated: CASSLDIRISYEQYF.

This clonotype was observed many times. Here the CDR3 reads CASSLVRQGEAFF. The CDR3 DNA reads TGTGCCAGCAGCTTAGTAAGACAGGGTGAAGCTTTCTTT. The V and J genes are TRBV7-2 and TRBJ1-1, with 7 bases matching TRBD1. V shed 1 base, J shed 7 bases, and the junction held 3 bases outside the gene matches. CDR1 is SGHTA and CDR2 is FQGNSA in the germline V gene. This CDR3 comprises 13 residues.

This clonotype has a single count. The chain joins TRBV12-3 or TRBV12-4 to TRBJ2-3, with 8 bases that match TRBD1. There are 15 residues in the CDR3. V lost 5 bases and J lost 3; bases outside the gene matches: 7. The CDR3 DNA follows: TGTGCCAGCAGTCCAGACAGGGGTATGACAGATACGCAGTATTTT. This sequence encodes CASSPDRGMTDTQYF.

The J gene is TRBJ1-2, the V gene TRBV27; D not resolved. CDR1 and CDR2 (germline): MNHEY, SMNVEV (reference sequence). With 6 bases removed from V and 7 bases from J, the gap between germline ends came to 12 bases. The CDR3 spans 12 residues. The CDR3 sequence is CASRVRNGGYTF. CDR3 coding DNA: TGTGCCAGCAGGGTGAGGAATGGTGGCTACACCTTC.

This clonotype was detected once. V usage is TRBV7-6 and J usage is TRBJ2-7; D possibly corresponds to TRBD2 (6 bases). Germline CDR1 and CDR2: SGHVS and FNYEAQ. The CDR3 runs to 13 residues. The V gene lost 5 bases and the J gene lost 6 bases, with 14 bases spanning the gap. The CDR3: CASSRIGTSEQYF. The CDR3, as DNA: TGTGCCAGCAGCAGAATTGGGACTTCCGAGCAGTACTTC.

Worth noting for this clonotype: Just one base apart from a much larger clone, this may be a read error. Here the CDR3 DNA reads TGCAGTGCAGGACTAGCGGAAGAATTCGGCACAGATACGCAGTATTTT. Translating gives CSAGLAEEFGTDTQYF. The J gene is TRBJ2-3, the V gene TRBV20-1; 10 bases are a match to TRBD2. Germline trimming cut 6 bases from V and 1 base from J; bases unmatched to any gene: 10. The CDR3 is made up of 16 amino acids. The V gene's germline CDR1 is DFQATT and CDR2 SNEGSKA (reference sequence).